This T cell receptor beta chain was found in a study of persistence of HIV-infected CD4 T cells. Study-level information: Up to about 200 mL blood was drawn at multiple time points; a couple of donors had single-time leukapheresis. General study points: Antigen-responding cells were enriched for degenerate expanded CDR3beta sequences. Rare CMV-responding cells carrying HIV-1 proviruses were not analyzed separately for TCR.

The immunoSEQ assay was version 4, run in survey mode. Libraries were prepared by immunoSEQ multiplex PCR; TCRdb keeps only in-frame clonotypes and omits some of them. The profile shows over 35,000 clones, about 90% of them singletons. A note on this clone: Its matching antigen is unknown.

V shed 4 bases and J 8 bases; nucleotides not matched to a gene: 2. The CDR3 runs 13 residues. CDR1 is LGHDT, CDR2 YNNKEL, per germline (reference sequence). Cells were stimulated nonspecifically with anti-CD3/anti-CD28 magnetic beads. Responding CD4+ T cells were sorted by upregulation of both CD40 ligand and CD69. The input for sequencing was CD4+ T cells sorted from PBMCs after roughly 20-hour stimulation, taken from a patient who received antiretroviral therapy. This sequence joins TRBV3-1 (or the pseudogene TRBV3-2) and TRBJ1-4; 9 bases align to TRBD1. This TCR was sampled from an adult man with HIV who was CMV-seropositive. CDR3 protein: CASSPGTGEKLFF. CDR3 DNA: TGTGCCAGCAGCCCCGGGACAGGGGAAAAACTGTTTTTT.